This T cell receptor beta chain is drawn from a study of blood T cell repertoires in COVID-19. Study-level background: The analysed material was cDNA or gDNA that came from T cells, B-cell-depleted T cells, or PBMCs.

Produced via immunoSEQ multiplex PCR; TCRdb's table is partial and in-frame only. The sample records 150,000 to 200,000 clones, approximately 85% being singletons. The CDR3 runs 14 residues. V was trimmed by 3 bases and J by 11 bases, leaving 17 bases between them. Germline CDR1 is MNHEY and CDR2 is SMNVEV (reference sequence). Sequencing was done on a sample of PBMCs or T cells enriched from blood (not recorded which). This clonotype was sampled from a woman aged 18-29 years who had recovered from COVID-19. This chain uses TRBV27 with TRBJ1-5, with D possibly TRBD1 on 5 matching bases. The CDR3 protein is CASSFRDSIRSQHF. DNA of the CDR3: TGTGCCAGCAGTTTCAGGGACTCAATCAGGTCCCAGCATTTT.